This T cell receptor (beta chain) was sequenced in a study of blood T cell repertoires in COVID-19. Study-level background: The United States, Italy and Spain supplied acute and convalescent COVID-19 samples. Sample material is recorded as cDNA or gDNA derived from T cells, B-cell-depleted T cells, or PBMCs.

Germline CDR1 is ENHRY and CDR2 is SYGVKD. J was trimmed by 3 bases and V by 6 bases; bases with no gene match: 13. The CDR3 spans 17 residues. The Seattle site enrolled patients during active infection and followed them longitudinally. Source study methods: Amplification of reference gene primers was used by the study to estimate nucleated cell counts. The table came from immunoSEQ multiplex PCR; TCRdb's copy has only in-frame clones and leaves some out. The V and J calls and clone size were taken over from that table, and D and trimming were inferred from the DNA. The sample has fewer than 650,000 clones, 85% to 90% seen once.

The V gene is TRBV10-3, the J gene TRBJ2-2, with 7 positions matching TRBD1. Specimen: peripheral blood. The TCR originated in a woman aged 45-65 years with COVID-19, enrolled during active disease. The CDR3 sequence: CAIRGPPDRADTGELFF. The CDR3, as DNA: TGTGCCATCAGGGGGCCCCCAGACAGGGCGGACACCGGGGAGCTGTTTTTT.